This TCR beta chain was sequenced in a study of blood T cell repertoires in COVID-19. Study overall: Two negative PCRs, clearance, or symptom resolution had been documented for recovered Cohort 3 donors. Samples came from the United States, Italy and Spain, spanning acute and convalescent COVID-19.

The CDR3 contains 15 residues. Germline V lookup: CDR1 MNHEY, CDR2 SVGAGI. The V end lost 6 bases, the J end lost 3 bases, and 16 bases lay between the germline ends. Using immunoSEQ multiplex PCR, the repertoire was profiled, and TCRdb retains in-frame clones only, with some absent. This sample yields 300,000 to 450,000 clones, of which about 87% are seen a single time; less than 2.5% belongs to the top ten. The receptor comes from a man aged 40-49 years in a cohort exposed to, infected with or recovered from COVID-19 (not recorded which). This chain connects TRBV6-5 to TRBJ2-3, with D possibly TRBD1 on 6 matching bases. Material: PBMCs or T cells enriched from blood (not recorded which). The CDR3 nucleotides are TGTGCCAGCAGCTCACAGGGAGTGGGGACAGATACGCAGTATTTT. This encodes CASSSQGVGTDTQYF.